These 10 T cell receptor beta chains originate from one sample sequenced in a study of T-cell memory formation after mild COVID-19. One entry per CDR3 protein, called by TCRdb with MiXCR from the 5' RACE reads. The data hold over 150,000 distinct CDR3 sequences, with roughly 13% observed a single time. Sequenced input: PBMCs or a T cell subset sorted from them (not recorded which). These receptor sequences come from a young man who had mild COVID-19 (a few samples of this study predate the infection). Cell type and time point are not known.

The J gene is TRBJ2-5, the V gene TRBV5-1; TRBD2 aligns across 11 bases. Germline V gene data show CDR1 as SGHRS and CDR2 as YFSETQ. Trimming cost V 1 base and J 7 bases; bases outside gene matches: 9. The CDR3 is made up of 16 amino acids. CDR3 region: CASSLLSGGAKGTQYF. The DNA for the CDR3 is TGCGCCAGCAGCTTGCTTAGCGGGGGGGCGAAAGGGACCCAGTACTTC.

V usage is TRBV20-1 and J usage is TRBJ2-6; D remains ambiguous. Germline CDR1 is DFQATT and CDR2 is SNEGSKA (reference sequence). V shed 5 bases and J shed 2 bases, with 10 bases lying between them. The CDR3 totals 14 residues. The CDR3 sequence is CSAPRTTGANVLTF. CDR3 nucleotide sequence: TGCAGTGCTCCCAGGACCACTGGGGCCAACGTCCTGACTTTC.

The CDR3 region has the DNA TGTGCCAGCAGCCCTCAAGGGGAGGGGACTGAAGCTTTCTTT. Protein product: CASSPQGEGTEAFF. This chain joins TRBV9 and TRBJ1-1; maybe TRBD1 (5 bases). With 4 bases removed from V and 5 bases from J, the gap between germline ends came to 15 bases. This CDR3 has 14 amino acids. Germline-derived CDR1 and CDR2 are SGDLS and YYNGEE. The whole variable domain, filled in from reference TRBV9 and TRBJ1-1, reads DSGVTQTPKHLITATGQRVTLRCSPRSGDLSVYWYQQSLDQGLQFLIQYYNGEERAKGNILERFSAQQFPDLHSELNLSSLELGDSALYFCASSPQGEGTEAFFGQGTRLTVV.

This clonotype appeared a few times. V and J are TRBV12-3 or TRBV12-4 and TRBJ2-1; 7 nucleotides match TRBD1. The CDR3 has 13 residues. V was pared by 8 bases and J by 7 bases, with 8 bases of the junction left unmatched. The CDR3 is CASQTAGGNEQFF. The CDR3 DNA is TGTGCCAGCCAGACGGCAGGGGGAAATGAGCAGTTCTTC.

The rearrangement joins TRBV27 to TRBJ2-4, with 7 bases fitting TRBD1. This CDR3 region has 13 residues. The ends lost 3 bases at V and 7 bases at J; junction bases unmatched: 3. Germline V lookup: CDR1 MNHEY, CDR2 SMNVEV (reference sequence). CDR3 protein: CASSFLGQNIQYF. The CDR3 region has the DNA TGTGCCAGCAGTTTCCTGGGACAGAACATTCAGTACTTC.

The chain employs TRBV5-4 and TRBJ2-2, with a possible D match to TRBD1 (5 bases). V lost 4 bases and J 6 bases, leaving 16 bases between the germline ends. Germline lookup yields CDR1 SGHNT and CDR2 YYREEE (reference sequence). This CDR3 contains 15 residues. In DNA, the CDR3 is TGTGCCAGCAGCCATCCTGGCATAGGGGCCGGGGAGCTGTTTTTT. As protein: CASSHPGIGAGELFF.

This clonotype was found many times. The chain is built from TRBV5-1 and TRBJ1-4, with D perhaps TRBD1 (5 bases). The CDR3 covers 16 residues. The V gene's germline CDR1 is SGHRS and CDR2 YFSETQ. Trimming cost V 2 bases and J 7 bases, with 18 bases left between them. Here the CDR3 reads CASSFGTVSSGEKLFF. In nucleotides, the CDR3 is TGCGCCAGCAGCTTTGGGACGGTATCATCGGGTGAAAAACTGTTTTTT.

The chain uses TRBV5-6 and TRBJ1-1; D is uncertain. Germline assignment: CDR1 SGHDT and CDR2 YYEEEE. The CDR3 loop spans 13 amino acids. V was pared by 0 bases and J by 4 bases, with 7 bases between. CDR3 amino acids: CASSLVWGTEAFF. The DNA of the CDR3 is TGTGCCAGCAGCTTGGTGTGGGGCACTGAAGCTTTCTTT.

The gene calls are TRBV14 and TRBJ2-1, with D possibly being TRBD2 (7 bases). Trimming shortened V by 4 bases and J by 14 bases, and 24 bases separated the two germline ends. The CDR3 runs 15 residues. The germline V gene encodes CDR1 SGHDN and CDR2 FVKESK. As DNA, the CDR3 is TGTGCCAGCAGCCCCAATCCGGCACAGGGAGGGTGGGAGTTCTTC. Translating it yields CASSPNPAQGGWEFF.

The chain links TRBV4-3 to TRBJ2-7, with D perhaps given as TRBD1 or TRBD2 (6 bases each). V gave up 1 base and J gave up 3 bases, with 13 bases separating them. Germline values: CDR1 LGHNA, CDR2 YSLEER. This CDR3 is 15 amino acids long. Here the CDR3 reads CASSQAWRGNYEQYF. Here the CDR3 DNA reads TGCGCCAGCAGCCAAGCGTGGAGGGGGAACTACGAGCAGTACTTC.